This T cell receptor (beta chain) derives from a study of CD4+ T cells in melanoma. Clones were read by immunoSEQ multiplex PCR, and TCRdb kept only the in-frame ones, dropping some. The sample consists of 50,000 to 60,000 clones, roughly three quarters of them appearing once. Trimming took 4 bases from V and 8 from J; bases not matched to a gene: 7. This CDR3 has 14 amino acids. Germline CDR1 and CDR2: SGDLS and YYNGEE. Sequenced sample: tumor tissue. This clonotype was sampled from a human donor with melanoma. The V and J genes are TRBV9 and TRBJ2-2; 8 bases line up with TRBD2. The CDR3 region has the DNA TGTGCCAGCAGCCCCGAGGTAGCGGGGGGGGAGCTGTTTTTT. Translation gives CASSPEVAGGELFF.